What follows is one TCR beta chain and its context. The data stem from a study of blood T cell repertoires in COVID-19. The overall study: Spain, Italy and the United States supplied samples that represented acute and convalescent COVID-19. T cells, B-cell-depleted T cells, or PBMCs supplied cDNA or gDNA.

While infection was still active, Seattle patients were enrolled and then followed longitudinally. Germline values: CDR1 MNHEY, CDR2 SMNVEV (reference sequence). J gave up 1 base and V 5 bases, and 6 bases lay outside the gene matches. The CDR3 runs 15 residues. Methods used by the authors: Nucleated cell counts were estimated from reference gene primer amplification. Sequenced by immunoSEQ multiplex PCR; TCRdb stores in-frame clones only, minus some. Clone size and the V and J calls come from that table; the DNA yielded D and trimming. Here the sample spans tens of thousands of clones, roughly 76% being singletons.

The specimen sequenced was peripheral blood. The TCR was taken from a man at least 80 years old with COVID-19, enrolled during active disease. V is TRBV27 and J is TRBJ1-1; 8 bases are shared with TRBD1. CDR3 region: CASSPPGTGNTEAFF. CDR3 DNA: TGTGCCAGCAGTCCGCCCGGGACAGGGAACACTGAAGCTTTCTTT.